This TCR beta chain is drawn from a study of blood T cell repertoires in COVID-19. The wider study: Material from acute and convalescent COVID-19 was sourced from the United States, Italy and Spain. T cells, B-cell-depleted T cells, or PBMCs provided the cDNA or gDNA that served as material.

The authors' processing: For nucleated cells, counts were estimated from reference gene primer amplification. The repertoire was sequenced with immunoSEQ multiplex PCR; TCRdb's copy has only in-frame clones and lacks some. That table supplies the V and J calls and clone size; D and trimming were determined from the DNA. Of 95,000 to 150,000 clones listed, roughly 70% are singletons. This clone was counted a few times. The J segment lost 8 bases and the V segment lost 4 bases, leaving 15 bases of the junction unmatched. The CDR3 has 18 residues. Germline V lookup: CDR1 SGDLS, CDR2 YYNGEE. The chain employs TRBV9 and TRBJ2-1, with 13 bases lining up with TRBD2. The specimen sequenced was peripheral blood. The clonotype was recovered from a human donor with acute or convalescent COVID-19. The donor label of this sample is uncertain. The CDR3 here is CASSKGGGLAGRLHEQFF. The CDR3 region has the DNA TGTGCCAGCAGCAAGGGGGGGGGACTAGCGGGGAGGTTACATGAGCAGTTCTTC.